Presented here are 20 T cell receptor beta chains from one specimen sequenced in a study of response to subunit inactivated influenza vaccine. TCRdb ran MiXCR on the RT-PCR reads and lists one entry per CDR3 protein. The profile shows hundreds of thousands of distinct CDR3 sequences, approximately 11% of them singletons. The specimen comprised PBMCs from blood, sampled more than 35 days after vaccination. The receptors here all came from a man aged 50 to 60 who received an inactivated influenza vaccine.

This clonotype showed up just a few times. The chain combines TRBV5-1 with TRBJ2-2; 7 nucleotides agree with TRBD1. This CDR3 contains 17 residues. Germline V gene sequence: CDR1 SGHRS, CDR2 YFSETQ. Losses at the gene ends were 1 base for V and 1 base for J; bases not matched to a gene: 7. CDR3 region: CASSLQGQLKNTGELFF. CDR3 coding DNA: TGCGCCAGCAGCTTGCAGGGACAGCTAAAGAACACCGGGGAGCTGTTTTTT.

This chain links TRBV15 with TRBJ2-5; TRBD2 aligns across 7 bases. The length of the CDR3 is 14 residues. The V gene end was trimmed by 1 base and the J gene end by 2 bases; junction bases not matched to a gene: 1. The germline gives CDR1 LNHNV, CDR2 YYDKDF (reference sequence). The CDR3 region is CATSRGGGQETQYF. The CDR3 nucleotides read TGTGCCACCAGCAGAGGGGGGGGGCAAGAGACCCAGTACTTC. Based on the CDR3 plus reference TRBV15 and TRBJ2-5, the full variable domain is DAMVIQNPRYQVTQFGKPVTLSCSQTLNHNVMYWYQQKSSQAPKLLFHYYDKDFNNEADTPDNFQSRRPNTSFCFLDIRSPGLGDTAMYLCATSRGGGQETQYFGPGTRLLVL.

The chain recombines TRBV27 with TRBJ2-2, with a weak D call TRBD2 (6 bases). CDR3 length: 16 amino acids. CDR1 is MNHEY and CDR2 is SMNVEV in the germline V gene (reference sequence). V dropped 5 bases and J dropped 5 bases, with 18 bases sitting between them. CDR3 amino acids: CASSPHLAGRTGELFF. In DNA form, the CDR3 reads TGTGCCAGCAGTCCACACCTAGCAGGGAGGACCGGGGAGCTGTTTTTT.

At least ten counts were recorded for this clonotype. The genes are TRBV10-3 and TRBJ2-3; TRBD1 matches 8 bases. Germline-derived CDR1 and CDR2 are ENHRY and SYGVKD. Germline trimming cut 7 bases from V and 6 bases from J; bases unmatched to any gene: 6. CDR3 length: 13 residues. The CDR3 sequence: CAINQGARDTQYF. DNA for the CDR3: TGTGCCATCAATCAGGGGGCGAGGGATACGCAGTATTTT.

This clonotype was seen more than once but under ten times. The chain joins TRBV5-5 to TRBJ1-3; no firm D call. The V and J ends lost 0 bases and 8 bases respectively, with 12 bases between them. The CDR3 runs 14 residues. Germline lookup yields CDR1 SGHKS and CDR2 YYEKEE (reference sequence). CDR3 amino acids: CASSLGPLGHTIYF. The CDR3 coding sequence is TGTGCCAGCAGCTTGGGGCCGCTTGGTCACACCATATATTTT. Full variable domain (outside the CDR3, taken from reference TRBV5-5 and TRBJ1-3): DAGVTQSPTHLIKTRGQQVTLRCSPISGHKSVSWYQQVLGQGPQFIFQYYEKEERGRGNFPDRFSARQFPNYSSELNVNALLLGDSALYLCASSLGPLGHTIYFGEGSWLTVV.

This chain links TRBV28 with TRBJ2-7; the match to TRBD1 covers 9 bases. Looked up from germline, CDR1 is MDHEN and CDR2 is SYDVKM. V trimming: 4 bases; J trimming: 4 bases; junction bases outside the gene matches: 5. This CDR3 is built from 14 residues. The CDR3: CASSSLDRGYEQYF. CDR3 coding DNA: TGTGCCAGCAGTTCCCTGGACAGGGGATACGAGCAGTACTTC.

The chain recombines TRBV5-6 with TRBJ2-1, with 8 bases fitting TRBD2. The germline V gene encodes CDR1 SGHDT and CDR2 YYEEEE. Trimming took 3 bases from V and 0 from J; bases not matched to a gene: 11. CDR3 size: 18 residues. CDR3 in amino acids: CASSYRGSGARSYNEQFF. The CDR3 DNA reads as TGTGCCAGCAGCTACCGGGGTAGCGGGGCCCGCTCCTACAATGAGCAGTTCTTC. Together with reference TRBV5-6 and TRBJ2-1, the CDR3 gives the full variable domain: DAGVTQSPTHLIKTRGQQVTLRCSPKSGHDTVSWYQQALGQGPQFIFQYYEEEERQRGNFPDRFSGHQFPNYSSELNVNALLLGDSALYLCASSYRGSGARSYNEQFFGPGTRLTVL.

This clonotype was found a few times. CDR3 sequence reads: CASSRGLAASTGELFF. CDR3 nucleotides: TGTGCCAGCAGCAGGGGATTAGCGGCGTCGACCGGGGAGCTGTTTTTT. J is TRBJ2-2 and V is TRBV5-6; D is possibly TRBD2 (6 bases). CDR3 length: 16 residues. V was shortened by 4 bases and J by 5 bases, with 18 bases between the two germline ends. From germline, CDR1 is SGHDT and CDR2 YYEEEE.

Relative to its sample, this clonotype is medium-sized. This chain joins TRBV24-1 and TRBJ2-5; D may match TRBD1 or TRBD2 (5 bases each). The germline V gene has CDR1 KGHDR and CDR2 SFDVKD. Trimming cost V 3 bases and J 5 bases, with 18 bases left between them. CDR3 length equals 16 residues. The CDR3 is CATSDIAGADGETQYF. DNA for the CDR3: TGTGCCACCAGTGATATAGCCGGGGCCGACGGGGAGACCCAGTACTTC.

Points on this clonotype: With a much larger clone just one base away, this may be a read error. J is TRBJ1-5 and V is TRBV28, with unresolved D. Germline V gene lookup returns CDR1 MDHEN and CDR2 SYDVKM. This CDR3 has 14 amino acids. CDR3 DNA sequence: TGTACCAGCAGTTCCGGTGGTAGCAATCAGCCCCAGCATTTT. Its translation: CTSSSGGSNQPQHF.

This clonotype came up a few times. The genes are TRBV18 and TRBJ2-7; tentatively, D is TRBD1 or TRBD2 (5 bases each). Trimming took 6 bases from V and 4 from J, leaving 22 bases between them. Germline lookup yields CDR1 KGHSH and CDR2 LQKENI. The CDR3 totals 16 residues. DNA of the CDR3: TGTGCCAGCTCCCTTAATGTCGGGACCCGAGGGTACGAGCAGTACTTC. Its protein product is CASSLNVGTRGYEQYF.

Only a few counts were recorded for this clonotype. CDR3 amino acids: CASSMTSGTGETQYF. In nucleotides, the CDR3 is TGTGCCAGCAGTATGACTAGCGGGACGGGGGAGACCCAGTACTTC. The chain recombines TRBV12-3 or TRBV12-4 with TRBJ2-5; TRBD2 aligns across 11 bases. J was trimmed by 5 bases and V by 5 bases; bases with no gene match: 7. The CDR3 runs 15 residues.

V is TRBV7-8 and J is TRBJ2-7; 12 bases map to TRBD2. Germline loops: CDR1 SGHVS, CDR2 FQNEAQ. J lost 2 bases, V lost 5 bases, and 4 bases had no gene match. The CDR3 consists of 15 residues. The CDR3 loop is CASSPRLAGAYEQYF. CDR3 bases: TGTGCCAGCAGCCCCAGACTAGCGGGGGCCTACGAGCAGTACTTC.

The chain is built from TRBV20-1 and TRBJ2-1; possible D gene TRBD1, 5 bases. The CDR3 runs 13 residues. CDR1 and CDR2 from the germline V gene are DFQATT and SNEGSKA (reference sequence). V was trimmed by 1 base and J by 3 bases, leaving 7 bases between them. CDR3 nucleotides: TGCAGTGCTAGAGGACAGAGCTACAATGAGCAGTTCTTC. It specifies CSARGQSYNEQFF.

The chain has TRBV6-1 and TRBJ1-1; D uncertain. This CDR3 is 15 amino acids long. V was clipped by 7 bases and J by 0 bases, with 15 bases between them. Germline CDR1 MNHNS, CDR2 SASEGT. Here the CDR3 reads CASNPGSRVNTEAFF. CDR3 nucleotides: TGTGCCAGCAACCCCGGCAGTCGGGTGAACACTGAAGCTTTCTTT.

This clonotype is a singleton in its sample. The rearrangement links TRBV5-1 to TRBJ2-7; a possible D gene is TRBD1 (6 bases). This CDR3 is built from 15 residues. V gave up 4 bases and J gave up 5 bases, with 19 bases separating them. The germline V gene has CDR1 SGHRS and CDR2 YFSETQ. The CDR3 region has the DNA TGCGCCAGCAGCCGGGGCGGGCAGGGGCTGGACGAGCAGTACTTC. Translation: CASSRGGQGLDEQYF.

The rearrangement links TRBV6-2 or TRBV6-3 to TRBJ1-1; D remains unclear. Trimming stripped 10 bases from V and 5 bases from J, with 17 bases between. The CDR3 runs 13 residues. CDR1 and CDR2 (germline): MNHEY, SVGEGT. The CDR3 is CATREGWRTEAFF. CDR3 in DNA: TGTGCCACTCGAGAGGGTTGGCGGACTGAAGCTTTCTTT.

In this sample, this clonotype turned up a few times. The junction differs from germline at one of its ends, possibly a read error. The V gene is TRBV7-6, the J gene TRBJ2-6, with TRBD1 as a possible D gene (6 bases). The germline CDR1 and CDR2 sequences are SGHVS and FNYEAQ. This CDR3 has 17 residues. The DNA of the CDR3 is TGTGCTAGCAGCTTAACCGCACAGGGCTCTGGGGCCAACGTCCTGACTTTC. Its protein is CASSLTAQGSGANVLTF.

DNA of the CDR3: TGTGCCAGCAGTTTGGACCGGGGGCCTCTAGATGAGCAGTTCTTC. It encodes CASSLDRGPLDEQFF. The chain is built from TRBV12-3 or TRBV12-4 and TRBJ2-1; the D gene could be TRBD1 or TRBD2 (6 bases each). Trimming left V 3 bases short and J 8 bases short, with 17 bases between. The CDR3 consists of 15 residues.

This clonotype was seen ten or more times. CDR3 coding DNA: TGCGCCAGCAGCCCGACCACGGGACAGCCAGTTGGCTACACCTTC. It translates to CASSPTTGQPVGYTF. J is TRBJ1-2 and V is TRBV5-1; 7 positions match TRBD1. The germline CDR1 and CDR2 sequences are SGHRS and YFSETQ. V gave up 4 bases and J gave up 7 bases; unmatched junction bases: 13. This CDR3 contains 15 residues.